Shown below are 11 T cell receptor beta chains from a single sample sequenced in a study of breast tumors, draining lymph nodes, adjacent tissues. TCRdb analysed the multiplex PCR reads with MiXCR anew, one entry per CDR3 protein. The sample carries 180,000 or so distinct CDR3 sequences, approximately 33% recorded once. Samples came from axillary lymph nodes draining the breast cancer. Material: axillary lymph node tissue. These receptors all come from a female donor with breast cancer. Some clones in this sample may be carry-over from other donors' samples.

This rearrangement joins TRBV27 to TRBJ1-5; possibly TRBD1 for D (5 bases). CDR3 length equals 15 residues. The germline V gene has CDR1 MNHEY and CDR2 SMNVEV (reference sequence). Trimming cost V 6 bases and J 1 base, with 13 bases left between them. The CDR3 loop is CASRSSGDSNQPQHF. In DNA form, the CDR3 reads TGTGCCAGCAGATCCTCTGGGGACAGCAATCAGCCCCAGCATTTT.

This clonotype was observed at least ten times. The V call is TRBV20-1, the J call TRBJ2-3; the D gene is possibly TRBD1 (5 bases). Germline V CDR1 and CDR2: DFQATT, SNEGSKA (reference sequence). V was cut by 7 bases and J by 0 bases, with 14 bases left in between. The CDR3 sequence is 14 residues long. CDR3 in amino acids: CSGKTGLSTDTQYF. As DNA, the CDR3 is TGCAGTGGAAAAACAGGCCTCAGCACAGATACGCAGTATTTT.

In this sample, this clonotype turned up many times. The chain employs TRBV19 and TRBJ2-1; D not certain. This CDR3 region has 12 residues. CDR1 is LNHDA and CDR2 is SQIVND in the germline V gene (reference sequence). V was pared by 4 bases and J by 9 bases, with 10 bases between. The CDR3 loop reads CASSRLESEQFF. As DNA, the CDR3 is TGTGCCAGTAGTAGATTGGAGAGTGAGCAGTTCTTC.

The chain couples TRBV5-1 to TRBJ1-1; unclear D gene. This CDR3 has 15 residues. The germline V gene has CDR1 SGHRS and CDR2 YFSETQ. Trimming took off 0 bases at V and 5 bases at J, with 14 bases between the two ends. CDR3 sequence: CASSLAAGFGTEAFF. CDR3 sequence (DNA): TGCGCCAGCAGCTTGGCCGCTGGGTTCGGGACTGAAGCTTTCTTT.

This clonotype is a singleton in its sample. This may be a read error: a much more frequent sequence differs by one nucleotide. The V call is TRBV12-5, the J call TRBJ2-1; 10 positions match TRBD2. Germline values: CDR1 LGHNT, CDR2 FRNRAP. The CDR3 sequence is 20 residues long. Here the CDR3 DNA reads TGTGCCAGCAGTTTAGCGTCGGGACTAGCGACCTCAGAGGGCGCCAATGAGCAGTTCTTC. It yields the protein CASSLASGLATSEGANEQFF.

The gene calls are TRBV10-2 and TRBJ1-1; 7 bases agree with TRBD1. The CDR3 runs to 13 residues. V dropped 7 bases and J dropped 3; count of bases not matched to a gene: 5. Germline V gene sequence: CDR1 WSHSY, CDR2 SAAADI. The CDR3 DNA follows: TGCGCCAGCAAGGACAGGCGGGACACTGAAGCTTTCTTT. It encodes CASKDRRDTEAFF.

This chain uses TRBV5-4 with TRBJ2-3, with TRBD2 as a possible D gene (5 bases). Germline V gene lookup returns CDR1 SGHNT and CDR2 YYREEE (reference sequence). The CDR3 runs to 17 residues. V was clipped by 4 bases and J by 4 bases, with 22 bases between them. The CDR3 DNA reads TGTGCCAGCAGCCCGACCCTACTAGACCTGCACGCAGATACGCAGTATTTT. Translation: CASSPTLLDLHADTQYF.

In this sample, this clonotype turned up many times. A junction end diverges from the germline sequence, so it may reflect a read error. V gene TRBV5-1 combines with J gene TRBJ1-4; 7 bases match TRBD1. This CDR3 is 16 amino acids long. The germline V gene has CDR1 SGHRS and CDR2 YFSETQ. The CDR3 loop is CASSLDFWDSNERLFF. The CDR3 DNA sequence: TGCGCCAGCAGCTTGGATTTCTGGGACAGTAATGAAAGACTGTTTTTT.

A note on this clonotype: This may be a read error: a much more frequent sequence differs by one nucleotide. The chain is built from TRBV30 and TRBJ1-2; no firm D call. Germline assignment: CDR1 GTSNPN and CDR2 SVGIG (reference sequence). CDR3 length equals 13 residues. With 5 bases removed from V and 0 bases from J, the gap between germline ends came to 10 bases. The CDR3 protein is CAWGDRSNYGYTF. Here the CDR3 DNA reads TGTGCCTGGGGTGACCGTTCTAACTATGGCTACACCTTC.

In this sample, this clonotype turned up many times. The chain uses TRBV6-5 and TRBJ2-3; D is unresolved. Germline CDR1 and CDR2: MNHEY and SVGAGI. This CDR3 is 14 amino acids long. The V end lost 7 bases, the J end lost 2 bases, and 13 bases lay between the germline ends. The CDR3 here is CASTPGLPTDTQYF. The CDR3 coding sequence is TGTGCCAGCACCCCCGGCCTGCCCACAGATACGCAGTATTTT.

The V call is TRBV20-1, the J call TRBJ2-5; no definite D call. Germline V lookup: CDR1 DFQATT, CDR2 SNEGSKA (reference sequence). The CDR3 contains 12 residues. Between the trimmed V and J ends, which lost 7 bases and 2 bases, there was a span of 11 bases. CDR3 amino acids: CSVSGPQETQYF. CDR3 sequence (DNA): TGCAGTGTCTCCGGTCCGCAAGAGACCCAGTACTTC.